Listed below are T cell receptor beta chains from one sample, sequenced in a study of identical twins. From the 5' RACE reads, TCRdb called clonotypes with MiXCR, one entry per CDR3 protein. This table has 250,000 to 300,000 distinct CDR3 sequences, around 8.8% appearing once. These data were also filed under a second study, of yellow fever vaccine responses in identical twins.

The sequenced sample consisted of CD8+ T cells sorted from blood. The receptors derive from a woman between 18 and 29 years old in good health. CDR3s leave out the opening cysteine and the closing phenylalanine or tryptophan. Fields, in order: CDR3 protein, J gene, V gene.

ASSSGRGPEQY | TRBJ2-7 | TRBV4-1
SATGLVDPKENYPSYEQY | TRBJ2-7 | TRBV20-1
ASTRARGNYEQY | TRBJ2-7 | TRBV7-2
SVAGGLSDQPQH | TRBJ1-5 | TRBV29-1
ASSTQTSGGYYEQY | TRBJ2-7 | TRBV7-9
ASSYYIWGVDQGQYGYT | TRBJ1-2 | TRBV11-2
ASSQVSSGGTDTQY | TRBJ2-3 | TRBV4-1
ASSEWDNEQF | TRBJ2-1 | TRBV6-1
ASSPSSRSSETQY | TRBJ2-5 | TRBV4-3
ASKRAGGLVEQY | TRBJ2-7 | TRBV27
ASSLDRTGSYEQY | TRBJ2-7 | TRBV27
ASSALGPTGAGTGELF | TRBJ2-2 | TRBV27
ASPSTQAGNTIY | TRBJ1-3 | TRBV7-9
ASSQDPGPLGETQY | TRBJ2-5 | TRBV4-2
ASRLRGQETQY | TRBJ2-5 | TRBV12-3/TRBV12-4
ASSGGFYEQY | TRBJ2-7 | TRBV2
AGSTGYYEQY | TRBJ2-7 | TRBV30
SVRQGGNEQF | TRBJ2-1 | TRBV29-1
ASSVGVSGGPGQY | TRBJ2-7 | TRBV9
ASSSSSGANVLT | TRBJ2-6 | TRBV6-1
ASSLSGTSGGAINEQF | TRBJ2-1 | TRBV7-3
SVEDRWGYT | TRBJ1-2 | TRBV29-1
ASSQVRSGITDTQY | TRBJ2-3 | TRBV3-1
ASSSGQTYSNQPQH | TRBJ1-5 | TRBV5-6
SVAGSTEAF | TRBJ1-1 | TRBV29-1
ASSLMGSGANVLT | TRBJ2-6 | TRBV27
ATSPASSYNEQF | TRBJ2-1 | TRBV24-1
ASRYLSSYNEQF | TRBJ2-1 | TRBV28
ASSFAGLGSPLH | TRBJ1-6 | TRBV28
ASSLGADHYDGYT | TRBJ1-2 | TRBV7-8
SVVGQEIHNEQF | TRBJ2-1 | TRBV29-1
ASSDRSNTEAF | TRBJ1-1 | TRBV6-1
ASSQDAGNYGYT | TRBJ1-2 | TRBV4-3
ASAGSYEQY | TRBJ2-7 | TRBV7-8
ASSFNLPGPGGEQY | TRBJ2-7 | TRBV7-3
ASSNGLNLGELF | TRBJ2-2 | TRBV5-6
ASSQDRTSGAHEQY | TRBJ2-7 | TRBV3-1
ASSTRDSNTGELF | TRBJ2-2 | TRBV9
ASMGRGEQY | TRBJ2-7 | TRBV2
SARVVTPYGYT | TRBJ1-2 | TRBV20-1
ASSQDGLANTGELF | TRBJ2-2 | TRBV4-1
SARGGGRASSGMSSYEQY | TRBJ2-7 | TRBV20-1
AISEPGTNTDTQY | TRBJ2-3 | TRBV10-3
ASSFRPTDTQY | TRBJ2-3 | TRBV28
ASSTGMEGDEQF | TRBJ2-1 | TRBV7-9
ASSLAQTGGAISDTQY | TRBJ2-3 | TRBV7-8
ASSDSDAIAGDYEQY | TRBJ2-7 | TRBV5-1
ASTMAGNTGELF | TRBJ2-2 | TRBV27
ASSLNTRMDTQY | TRBJ2-3 | TRBV12-3/TRBV12-4
ASSPNAPSTQY | TRBJ2-5 | TRBV6-1